By share, the clone carrying this T cell receptor beta chain counts as medium-sized. This specimen belongs to a study of metastatic and nonmetastatic thyroid tumors. Study context: Malignant and benign thyroid patients had repertoires compared in peripheral blood and tumor or nodule tissue.

Treatment of any kind had been given to no patient before thyroid surgery. This CDR3 is built from 14 residues. Unmatched junction bases numbered 3, after V lost 5 bases and J lost 3 bases. Germline CDR1 SGHVS, CDR2 FNYEAQ. MiXCR re-clonotyped the PCR reads for TCRdb. This table has about 4,500 clones, around 30% appearing once. The sample taken for sequencing was adjacent normal tissue. This receptor was obtained from a male donor with papillary thyroid cancer or a benign thyroid nodule (not recorded which). Some clones in this sample may be carry-over from other donors' samples. The chain recombines TRBV7-6 with TRBJ2-1, with 8 bases lining up with TRBD1. CDR3 nucleotides: TGTGCCAGCAGCCCCGGGACAGGCTACAATGAGCAGTTCTTC. Protein product: CASSPGTGYNEQFF.